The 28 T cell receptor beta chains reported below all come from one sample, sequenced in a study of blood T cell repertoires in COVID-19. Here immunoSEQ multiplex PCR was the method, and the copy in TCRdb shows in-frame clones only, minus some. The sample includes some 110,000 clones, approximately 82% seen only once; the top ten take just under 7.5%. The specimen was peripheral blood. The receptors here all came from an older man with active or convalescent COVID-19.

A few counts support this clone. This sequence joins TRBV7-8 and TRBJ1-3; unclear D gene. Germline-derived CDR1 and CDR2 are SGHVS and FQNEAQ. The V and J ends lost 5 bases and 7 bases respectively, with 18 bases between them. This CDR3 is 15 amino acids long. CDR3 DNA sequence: TGTGCCAGCAGCCGGACCGGCGGATTCTCCAACACCATATATTTT. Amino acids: CASSRTGGFSNTIYF.

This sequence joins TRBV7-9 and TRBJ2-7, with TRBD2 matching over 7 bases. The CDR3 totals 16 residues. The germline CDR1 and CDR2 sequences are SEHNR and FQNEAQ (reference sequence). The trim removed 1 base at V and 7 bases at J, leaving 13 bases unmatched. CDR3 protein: CASSLVPAGYLREQYF. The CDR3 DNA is TGTGCCAGCAGCTTAGTTCCAGCGGGATACCTACGGGAGCAGTACTTC.

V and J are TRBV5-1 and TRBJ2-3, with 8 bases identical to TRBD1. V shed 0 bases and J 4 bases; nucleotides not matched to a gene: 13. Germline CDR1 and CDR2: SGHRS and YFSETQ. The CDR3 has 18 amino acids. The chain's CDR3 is CASSLAPQGAISADTQYF. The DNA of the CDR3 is TGCGCCAGCAGCTTGGCCCCTCAGGGGGCGATTAGTGCAGATACGCAGTATTTT.

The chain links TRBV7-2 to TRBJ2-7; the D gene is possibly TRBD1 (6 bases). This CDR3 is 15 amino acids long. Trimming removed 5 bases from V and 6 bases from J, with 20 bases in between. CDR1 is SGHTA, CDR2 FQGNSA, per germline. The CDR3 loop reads CASSAQGRTAGEQYF. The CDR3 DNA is TGTGCCAGCAGCGCCCAGGGGCGTACGGCTGGCGAGCAGTACTTC.

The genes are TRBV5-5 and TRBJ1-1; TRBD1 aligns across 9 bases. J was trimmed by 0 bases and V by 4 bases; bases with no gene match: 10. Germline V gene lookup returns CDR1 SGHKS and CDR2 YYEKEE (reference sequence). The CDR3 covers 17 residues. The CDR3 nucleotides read TGTGCCAGCAGCAAGGCCGGGACAGGGATCATGAACACTGAAGCTTTCTTT. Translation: CASSKAGTGIMNTEAFF.

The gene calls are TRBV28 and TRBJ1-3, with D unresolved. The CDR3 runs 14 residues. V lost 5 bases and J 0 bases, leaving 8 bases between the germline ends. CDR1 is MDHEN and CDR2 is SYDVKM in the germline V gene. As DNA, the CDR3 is TGTGCCAGCAGTACGAGTAGCTCTGGAAACACCATATATTTT. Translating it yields CASSTSSSGNTIYF.

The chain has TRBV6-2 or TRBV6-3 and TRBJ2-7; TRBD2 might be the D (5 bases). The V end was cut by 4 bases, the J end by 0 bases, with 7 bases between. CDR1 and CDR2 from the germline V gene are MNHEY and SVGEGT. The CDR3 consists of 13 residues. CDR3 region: CASSSGNSYEQYF. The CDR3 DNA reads TGTGCCAGCAGTTCGGGGAACTCCTACGAGCAGTACTTC.

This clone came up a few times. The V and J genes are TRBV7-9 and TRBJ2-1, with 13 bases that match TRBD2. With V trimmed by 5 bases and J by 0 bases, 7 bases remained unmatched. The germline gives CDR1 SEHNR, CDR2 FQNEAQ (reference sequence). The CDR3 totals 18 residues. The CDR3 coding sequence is TGTGCCAGCAGCCCTGGACTAGCGGGGGACGCCTCCTACAATGAGCAGTTCTTC. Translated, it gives CASSPGLAGDASYNEQFF.

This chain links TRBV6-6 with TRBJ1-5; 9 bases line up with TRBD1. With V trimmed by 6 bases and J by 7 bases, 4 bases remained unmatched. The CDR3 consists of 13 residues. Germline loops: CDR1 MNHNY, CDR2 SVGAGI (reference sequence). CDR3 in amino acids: CASRGQGRQPQHF. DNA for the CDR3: TGTGCCAGCAGGGGACAGGGACGACAGCCCCAGCATTTT.

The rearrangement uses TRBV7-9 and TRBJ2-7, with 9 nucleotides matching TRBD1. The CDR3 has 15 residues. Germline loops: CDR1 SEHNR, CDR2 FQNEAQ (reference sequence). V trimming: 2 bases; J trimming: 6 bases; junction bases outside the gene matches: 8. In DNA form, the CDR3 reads TGTGCCAGCAGCTTACCCGGACAGGGGAAAGGCGAGCAGTACTTC. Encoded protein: CASSLPGQGKGEQYF.

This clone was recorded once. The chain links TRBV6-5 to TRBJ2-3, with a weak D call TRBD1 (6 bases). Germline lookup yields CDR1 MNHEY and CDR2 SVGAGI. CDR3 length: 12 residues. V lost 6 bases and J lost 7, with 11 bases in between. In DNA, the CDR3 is TGTGCCAGCAGCAGGACAGAATATACGCAGTATTTT. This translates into CASSRTEYTQYF.

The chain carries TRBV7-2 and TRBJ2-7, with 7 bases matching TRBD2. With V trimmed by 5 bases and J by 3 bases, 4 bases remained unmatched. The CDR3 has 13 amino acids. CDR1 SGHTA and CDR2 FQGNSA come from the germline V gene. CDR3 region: CASSGLVGYEQYF. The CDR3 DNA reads TGTGCCAGCAGCGGACTAGTGGGCTACGAGCAGTACTTC. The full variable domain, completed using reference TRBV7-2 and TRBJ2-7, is GAGVSQSPSNKVTEKGKDVELRCDPISGHTALYWYRQSLGQGLEFLIYFQGNSAPDKSGLPSDRFSAERTGGSVSTLTIQRTQQEDSAVYLCASSGLVGYEQYFGPGTRLTVT.

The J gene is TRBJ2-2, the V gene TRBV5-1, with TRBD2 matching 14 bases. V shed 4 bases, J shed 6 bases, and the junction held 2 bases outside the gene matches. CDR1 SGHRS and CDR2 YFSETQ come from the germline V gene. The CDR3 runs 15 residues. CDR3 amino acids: CASSVTSGGAGELFF. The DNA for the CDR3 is TGCGCCAGCAGCGTGACTAGCGGGGGGGCCGGGGAGCTGTTTTTT. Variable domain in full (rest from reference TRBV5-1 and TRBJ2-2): KAGVTQTPRYLIKTRGQQVTLSCSPISGHRSVSWYQQTPGQGLQFLFEYFSETQRNKGNFPGRFSGRQFSNSRSEMNVSTLELGDSALYLCASSVTSGGAGELFFGEGSRLTVL.

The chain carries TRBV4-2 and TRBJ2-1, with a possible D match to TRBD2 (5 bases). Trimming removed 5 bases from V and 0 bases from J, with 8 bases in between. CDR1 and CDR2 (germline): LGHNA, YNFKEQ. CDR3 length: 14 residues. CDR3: CASSGRDSYNEQFF. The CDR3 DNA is TGTGCCAGCAGCGGCCGGGACTCCTACAATGAGCAGTTCTTC.

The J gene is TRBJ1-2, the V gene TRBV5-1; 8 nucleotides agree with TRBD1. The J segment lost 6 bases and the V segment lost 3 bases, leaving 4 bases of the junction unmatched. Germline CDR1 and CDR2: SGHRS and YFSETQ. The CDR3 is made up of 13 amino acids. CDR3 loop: CASSSGGEDGYTF. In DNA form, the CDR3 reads TGCGCCAGCAGCTCAGGGGGCGAGGATGGCTACACCTTC.

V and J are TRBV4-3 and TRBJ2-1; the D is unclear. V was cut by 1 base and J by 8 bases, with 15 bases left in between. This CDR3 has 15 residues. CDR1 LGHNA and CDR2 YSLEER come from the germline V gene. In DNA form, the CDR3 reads TGCGCCAGCAGCCAAGGAGGCGGCCCCAGCGATGAGCAGTTCTTC. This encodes CASSQGGGPSDEQFF.

The CDR3 region is CASSLGGLAANTDTQYF. The CDR3 region has the DNA TGTGCCAGCAGCTTAGGGGGACTAGCGGCAAACACAGATACGCAGTATTTT. The gene calls are TRBV13 and TRBJ2-3, with 11 bases fitting TRBD2. Germline values: CDR1 PRHDT, CDR2 FYEKMQ (reference sequence). The CDR3 has 17 amino acids. Trimming took 0 bases from V and 2 from J; bases not matched to a gene: 4.

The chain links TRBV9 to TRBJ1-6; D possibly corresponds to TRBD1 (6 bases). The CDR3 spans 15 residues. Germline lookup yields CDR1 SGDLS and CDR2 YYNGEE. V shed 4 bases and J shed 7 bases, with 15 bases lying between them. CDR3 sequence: CASSTTGTTNSPLHF. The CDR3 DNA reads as TGTGCCAGCAGCACAACCGGGACAACGAATTCACCCCTCCACTTT.

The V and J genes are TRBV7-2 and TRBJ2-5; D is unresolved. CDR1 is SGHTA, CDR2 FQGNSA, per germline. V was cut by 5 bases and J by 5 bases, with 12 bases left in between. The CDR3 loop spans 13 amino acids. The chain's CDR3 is CASSPVVWETQYF. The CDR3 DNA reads TGTGCCAGCAGCCCGGTGGTGTGGGAGACCCAGTACTTC.

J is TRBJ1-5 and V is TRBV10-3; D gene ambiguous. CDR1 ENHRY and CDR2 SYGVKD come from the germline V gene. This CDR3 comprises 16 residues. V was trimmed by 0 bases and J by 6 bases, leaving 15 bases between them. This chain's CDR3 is CAISESETDSGQPQHF. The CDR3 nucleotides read TGTGCCATCAGTGAGTCAGAGACGGATAGCGGTCAGCCCCAGCATTTT.

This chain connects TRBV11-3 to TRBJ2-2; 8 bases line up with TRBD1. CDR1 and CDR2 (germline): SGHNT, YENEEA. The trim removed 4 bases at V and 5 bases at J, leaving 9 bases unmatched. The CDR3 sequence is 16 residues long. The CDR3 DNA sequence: TGTGCCAGCAGCTCCCGACAGGGGCTATATACCGGGGAGCTGTTTTTT. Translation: CASSSRQGLYTGELFF.

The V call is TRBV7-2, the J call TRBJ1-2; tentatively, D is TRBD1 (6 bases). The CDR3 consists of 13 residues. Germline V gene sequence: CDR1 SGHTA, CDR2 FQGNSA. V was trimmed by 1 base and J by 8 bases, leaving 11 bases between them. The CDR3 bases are TGTGCCAGCAGCTTAGGGACAGAGTACGGCTACACCTTC. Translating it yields CASSLGTEYGYTF.

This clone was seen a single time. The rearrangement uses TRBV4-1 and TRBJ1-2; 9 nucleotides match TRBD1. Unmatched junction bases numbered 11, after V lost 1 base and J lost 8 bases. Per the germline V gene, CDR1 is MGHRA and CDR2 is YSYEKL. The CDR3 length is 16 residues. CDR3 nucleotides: TGCGCCAGCAGCCAAGGTAGGAGACAGGGGGACTTCGGCTACACCTTC. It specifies CASSQGRRQGDFGYTF.

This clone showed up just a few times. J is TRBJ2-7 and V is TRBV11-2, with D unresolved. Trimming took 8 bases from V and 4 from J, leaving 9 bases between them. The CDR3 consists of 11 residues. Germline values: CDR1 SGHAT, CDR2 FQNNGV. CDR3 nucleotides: TGTGCCAGCGGCGCAGGATACGAGCAGTACTTC. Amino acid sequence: CASGAGYEQYF.

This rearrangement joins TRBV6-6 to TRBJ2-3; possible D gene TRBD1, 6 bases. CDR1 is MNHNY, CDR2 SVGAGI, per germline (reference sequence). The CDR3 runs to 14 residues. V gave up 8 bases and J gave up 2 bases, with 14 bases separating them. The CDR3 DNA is TGTGCCAGCGGGACAAGGGGGATCACAGATACGCAGTATTTT. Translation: CASGTRGITDTQYF.

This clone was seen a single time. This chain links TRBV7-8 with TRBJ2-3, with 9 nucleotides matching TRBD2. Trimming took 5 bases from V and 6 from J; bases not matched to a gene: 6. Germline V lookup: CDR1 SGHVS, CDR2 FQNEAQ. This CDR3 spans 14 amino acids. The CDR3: CASSQQAGGDTQYF. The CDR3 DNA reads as TGTGCCAGCAGCCAGCAGGCGGGGGGGGATACGCAGTATTTT.

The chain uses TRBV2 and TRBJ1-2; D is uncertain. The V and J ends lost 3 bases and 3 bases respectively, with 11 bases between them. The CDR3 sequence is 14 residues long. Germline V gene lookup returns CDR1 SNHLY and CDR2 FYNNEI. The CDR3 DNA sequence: TGTGCCAGCAGTGAGGCGGGCGGCTACTATGGCTACACCTTC. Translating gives CASSEAGGYYGYTF.

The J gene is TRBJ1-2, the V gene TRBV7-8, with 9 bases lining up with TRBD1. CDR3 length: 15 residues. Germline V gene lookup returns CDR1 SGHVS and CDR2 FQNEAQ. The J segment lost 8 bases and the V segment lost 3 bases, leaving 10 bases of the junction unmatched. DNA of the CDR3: TGTGCCAGCAGCTTCACTCCGGGACAGGGAGTGGGCTACACCTTC. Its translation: CASSFTPGQGVGYTF.